The 4 T cell receptor beta chains in this list originate from one sample, sequenced in a study of identical twins. A single record per CDR3 protein comes from TCRdb applying MiXCR to the 5' RACE reads. The data contain 570,000 or so distinct CDR3 sequences, around 9.6% of them singletons. These data are also associated with another study on yellow fever vaccine responses in identical twins.

The material sequenced was PBMCs. The receptors shown here come from a woman aged 18-30 years in good health.

This clonotype was seen many times. The chain has TRBV5-1 and TRBJ1-2; D is possibly TRBD1 (6 bases). Looked up from germline, CDR1 is SGHRS and CDR2 is YFSETQ. Trimming took off 4 bases at V and 4 bases at J, with 20 bases between the two ends. The length of the CDR3 is 16 residues. CDR3 sequence reads: CASSPLGQPGIYGYTF. The CDR3 region has the DNA TGCGCCAGCAGCCCCTTAGGACAGCCTGGAATCTATGGCTACACCTTC.

This clonotype was seen a handful of times. The V and J genes are TRBV10-3 and TRBJ1-3; D is unresolved. CDR3 size: 18 residues. The V and J ends lost 0 bases and 0 bases respectively, with 15 bases between them. Germline V gene lookup returns CDR1 ENHRY and CDR2 SYGVKD. In DNA form, the CDR3 reads TGTGCCATCAGTGAGTCAAGAGCGGCAGAACGCTCTGGAAACACCATATATTTT. Translation gives CAISESRAAERSGNTIYF.

The chain joins TRBV6-5 to TRBJ2-3; 8 bases line up with TRBD1. The CDR3 contains 15 residues. Unmatched junction bases numbered 4, after V lost 2 bases and J lost 3 bases. Per the germline V gene, CDR1 is MNHEY and CDR2 is SVGAGI. The CDR3 loop is CASSYRQGRTDTQYF. DNA for the CDR3: TGTGCCAGCAGTTACCGACAGGGGAGGACAGATACGCAGTATTTT.

CDR3 bases: TGTGCCAGCAGTTACCGGGCAGCAACTAATGAAAAACTGTTTTTT. It codes for CASSYRAATNEKLFF. The V and J genes are TRBV6-5 and TRBJ1-4; D remains ambiguous. The CDR3 is 15 residues long. Germline V gene sequence: CDR1 MNHEY, CDR2 SVGAGI. Deletions cut 2 bases from V and 0 bases from J, with 7 bases between.